These 26 T cell receptor beta chains were sequenced from one sample in a study of CD8 T cells in ankylosing spondylitis (dated by TCRdb to the late 2010s). Libraries were constructed by 5' RACE. TCRdb records Illumina HiSeq 2500 as the sequencer. The public reads were reprocessed in TCRdb via fastp at Q25 and MiXCR, keeping in-frame beta chains. Entries that share a CDR3 protein sequence are merged under the most common genes and DNA. The sample table holds 200,000 to 300,000 distinct CDR3 sequences, of which around 9.1% were seen once. Over 6.5% of the sample belongs to the ten largest clones. Sequenced: blood, either unsorted or a sorted T cell fraction (not recorded which). Receptors originate from a male donor with ankylosing spondylitis or in good health (not recorded which).

This clonotype has ten or more counts. This chain links TRBV5-1 with TRBJ2-7; the match to TRBD2 covers 9 bases. The CDR3 contains 14 residues. V shed 5 bases and J 3 bases; nucleotides not matched to a gene: 6. Germline CDR1 is SGHRS and CDR2 is YFSETQ. CDR3 region: CASSPSGTGYEQYF. CDR3 nucleotides: TGCGCCAGCAGTCCTAGCGGGACCGGCTACGAGCAGTACTTC.

The rearrangement links TRBV19 to TRBJ1-5; D is possibly TRBD1 (5 bases). Per germline, CDR1 LNHDA and CDR2 SQIVND (reference sequence). The CDR3 has 13 residues. The V gene lost 4 bases and the J gene lost 9 bases, with 13 bases spanning the gap. CDR3: CASSRGGGPPQHF. CDR3 in DNA: TGTGCCAGTAGTAGGGGGGGTGGTCCGCCCCAGCATTTT. Based on the CDR3 plus reference TRBV19 and TRBJ1-5, the full variable domain is DGGITQSPKYLFRKEGQNVTLSCEQNLNHDAMYWYRQDPGQGLRLIYYSQIVNDFQKGDIAEGYSVSREKKESFPLTVTSAQKNPTAFYLCASSRGGGPPQHFGDGTRLSIL.

This clonotype was seen a handful of times. This sequence joins TRBV12-3 or TRBV12-4 and TRBJ2-5; D uncertain. The V end lost 10 bases, the J end lost 4 bases, and 19 bases lay between the germline ends. There are 14 residues in the CDR3. CDR3 nucleotide sequence: TGTGCCAACAGCCTGACAAAAAGGGCAGAGACCCAGTACTTC. This encodes CANSLTKRAETQYF.

This clonotype was observed at least ten times. V usage is TRBV5-5 and J usage is TRBJ1-5, with 11 bases that match TRBD1. Germline CDR1 is SGHKS and CDR2 is YYEKEE (reference sequence). The J segment lost 0 bases and the V segment lost 4 bases, leaving 3 bases of the junction unmatched. CDR3 length equals 16 residues. The CDR3 DNA is TGTGCCAGCAGCCACGGACAGGGGGCTAGCAATCAGCCCCAGCATTTT. Protein: CASSHGQGASNQPQHF.

This clonotype was observed at least ten times. The V call is TRBV7-2, the J call TRBJ2-3, with 7 bases that match TRBD1. The germline CDR1 and CDR2 sequences are SGHTA and FQGNSA. The V and J ends lost 4 bases and 0 bases, in that order; junction bases with no gene match: 4. The CDR3 runs to 15 residues. CDR3 sequence reads: CASSSGQISTDTQYF. In DNA, the CDR3 is TGTGCCAGCAGCTCGGGACAGATAAGCACAGATACGCAGTATTTT.

This clonotype showed up just once. The rearrangement joins TRBV5-1 to TRBJ2-5, with 8 positions matching TRBD1. The CDR3 covers 15 residues. Germline V CDR1 and CDR2: SGHRS, YFSETQ. Trimming at V came to 0 bases and at J to 5 bases, leaving 6 bases not matched to a gene. The chain's CDR3 is CASSLEDREEETQYF. CDR3 sequence (DNA): TGCGCCAGCAGCTTGGAGGACAGGGAGGAGGAGACCCAGTACTTC.

This sequence joins TRBV5-1 and TRBJ1-1; D ambiguous. Germline lookup yields CDR1 SGHRS and CDR2 YFSETQ. The CDR3 runs to 15 residues. The V end lost 1 base, the J end lost 2 bases, and 12 bases lay between the germline ends. For the CDR3, the DNA is TGCGCCAGCAGCTTGACATCGTATGGTAACACTGAAGCTTTCTTT. Its protein is CASSLTSYGNTEAFF.

The chain couples TRBV18 to TRBJ1-1; the D is unclear. The V and J ends lost 6 bases and 2 bases respectively, with 13 bases between them. This CDR3 spans 14 amino acids. Germline loops: CDR1 KGHSH, CDR2 LQKENI. Here the CDR3 DNA reads TGTGCCAGCTCCCCCCAGACGGGAAACACTGAAGCTTTCTTT. It codes for CASSPQTGNTEAFF.

This clonotype turned up a few times. The CDR3 DNA reads as TGCAGTGCTAGCCCACAGGGCTCCTATAATTCACCCCTCCACTTT. This translates into CSASPQGSYNSPLHF. The genes are TRBV20-1 and TRBJ1-6; the D gene is possibly TRBD1 (6 bases). Looked up from germline, CDR1 is DFQATT and CDR2 is SNEGSKA (reference sequence). V lost 3 bases and J 0 bases, leaving 9 bases between the germline ends. The CDR3 has 15 amino acids.

This clonotype showed up many times. In DNA form, the CDR3 reads TGTGCCAGCAGCCAAGAAGACAGGGACTCCTACGAGCAGTACTTC. This codes for CASSQEDRDSYEQYF. The rearrangement joins TRBV14 to TRBJ2-7, with 7 bases that match TRBD1. V shed 0 bases, J shed 0 bases, and the junction held 2 bases outside the gene matches. There are 15 residues in the CDR3. Germline CDR1 reads SGHDN; CDR2 reads FVKESK.

This clonotype has just a few counts. The chain couples TRBV2 to TRBJ2-3; 12 bases are a match to TRBD2. CDR3 length: 17 amino acids. Germline V lookup: CDR1 SNHLY, CDR2 FYNNEI. The V segment lost 6 bases and the J segment 4 bases; nucleotides outside the gene matches: 11. DNA of the CDR3: TGTGCCAGCAGGAGACTGACTAGCGGGAGTGCAGCAGATACGCAGTATTTT. The encoded protein is CASRRLTSGSAADTQYF. The variable domain in full, completed from reference TRBV2 and TRBJ2-3, reads EPEVTQTPSHQVTQMGQEVILRCVPISNHLYFYWYRQILGQKVEFLVSFYNNEISEKSEIFDDQFSVERPDGSNFTLKIRSTKLEDSAMYFCASRRLTSGSAADTQYFGPGTRLTVL.

This clonotype was counted ten times or more. The rearrangement uses TRBV7-2 and TRBJ2-5, with D possibly matching TRBD2 (6 bases). CDR3 length: 14 residues. Trimming removed 5 bases from V and 5 bases from J, with 15 bases in between. From germline, CDR1 is SGHTA and CDR2 FQGNSA. CDR3 amino acids: CASSERAGRETQYF. The CDR3 region has the DNA TGTGCCAGCAGCGAGCGGGCAGGGCGCGAGACCCAGTACTTC.

In its sample, this clonotype was seen many times. V usage is TRBV5-8 and J usage is TRBJ1-4; D possibly corresponds to TRBD1 (5 bases). Per germline, CDR1 SGHTS and CDR2 YDEGEE. The CDR3 is 14 residues long. The V gene lost 4 bases and the J gene lost 5 bases, with 12 bases spanning the gap. This chain's CDR3 is CASSLDSKNEKLFF. As DNA, the CDR3 is TGTGCCAGCAGCCTCGACAGCAAAAATGAAAAACTGTTTTTT.

The table lists this clonotype with many counts. This sequence joins TRBV5-8 and TRBJ2-1; 8 positions match TRBD1. The junction had 7 bases not matched to a gene; V was cut back by 0 bases and J by 5 bases. CDR1 is SGHTS and CDR2 is YDEGEE in the germline V gene. CDR3 length equals 16 residues. The CDR3 is CASSLAAGGRNNEQFF. The CDR3, as DNA: TGTGCCAGCAGCTTGGCGGCAGGGGGCCGGAACAATGAGCAGTTCTTC.

The J gene is TRBJ1-4, the V gene TRBV20-1; no firm D call. Germline assignment: CDR1 DFQATT and CDR2 SNEGSKA (reference sequence). The CDR3 totals 15 residues. The V and J ends lost 0 bases and 7 bases respectively, with 15 bases between them. For the CDR3, the DNA is TGCAGTGCTAGAGACCTGAGGGCCGTTGGTGAAAAACTGTTTTTT. It translates to CSARDLRAVGEKLFF.

CDR3 residues: CASSPERDESYEQYF. The CDR3 DNA reads TGTGCCAGCAGTCCAGAGCGGGATGAGTCCTACGAGCAGTACTTC. The rearrangement joins TRBV2 to TRBJ2-7, with TRBD2 matching over 7 bases. Germline CDR1 is SNHLY and CDR2 is FYNNEI. Trimming took 5 bases from V and 1 from J; bases not matched to a gene: 8. This CDR3 comprises 15 residues.

Ten or more counts support this clonotype. The chain links TRBV7-3 to TRBJ2-7, with D perhaps matching TRBD1 or TRBD2 (5 bases each). The CDR3 sequence is 15 residues long. The germline V gene has CDR1 SGHTA and CDR2 FQGTGA. The ends were cut back, 1 base at V and 5 bases at J, with 15 bases in the middle. The CDR3 DNA follows: TGTGCCAGCAGCTTAAAGGGACGCCTTAGGCACGAGCAGTACTTC. Residues: CASSLKGRLRHEQYF.

In this sample, this clonotype turned up many times. This chain connects TRBV20-1 to TRBJ2-1; 8 nucleotides match TRBD1. The ends lost 2 bases at V and 7 bases at J; junction bases unmatched: 10. CDR3 length equals 15 residues. Germline assignment: CDR1 DFQATT and CDR2 SNEGSKA (reference sequence). In DNA, the CDR3 is TGCAGTGCTAGACGCAGCGAGACAGGGGTTAATGAGCAGTTCTTC. Encoded protein: CSARRSETGVNEQFF.

In this sample, this clonotype turned up a few times. This chain connects TRBV21-1 to TRBJ1-2; the D call of TRBD1 is as the table states it, not checked on the DNA. TRBV21-1 is a recognized pseudogene. This CDR3 region has 15 residues. This chain's CDR3 is CASSKTGQGHYGYTF. CDR3 bases: TGTGCCAGCAGCAAAACAGGGCAGGGGCACTATGGCTACACCTTC.

This clonotype was seen at least ten times. This rearrangement joins TRBV5-1 to TRBJ1-1, with D possibly matching TRBD1 (5 bases). This CDR3 comprises 15 residues. V shed 0 bases and J shed 7 bases, with 16 bases lying between them. The germline CDR1 and CDR2 sequences are SGHRS and YFSETQ. CDR3 in amino acids: CASSLAPRDSVEAFF. CDR3 in DNA: TGCGCCAGCAGCTTGGCTCCCCGGGACTCAGTTGAAGCTTTCTTT.

The table lists this clonotype with a few counts. J is TRBJ1-3 and V is TRBV12-3 or TRBV12-4; D is unclear. The CDR3 covers 14 residues. Trimming removed 11 bases from V and 0 bases from J, with 14 bases in between. Written as DNA, the CDR3 is TGTGCCTTCAACCAAGGGCCCTCTGGAAACACCATATATTTT. Amino acid sequence: CAFNQGPSGNTIYF.

The rearrangement uses TRBV7-2 and TRBJ2-7; 7 nucleotides agree with TRBD2. Trimming cost V 3 bases and J 3 bases; bases outside gene matches: 5. Germline V CDR1 and CDR2: SGHTA, FQGNSA. The CDR3 is made up of 14 amino acids. CDR3 nucleotide sequence: TGTGCCAGCAGCTTGTACCCGGGAGGCTACGAGCAGTACTTC. Amino acid sequence: CASSLYPGGYEQYF.

There are many counts of this clonotype. This chain's CDR3 is CSVEPEVYGYTF. In DNA, the CDR3 is TGCAGCGTTGAACCGGAGGTATATGGCTACACCTTC. V is TRBV29-1 and J is TRBJ1-2; the D is unclear. Germline V gives CDR1 SQVTM, CDR2 ANQGSEA. This CDR3 is 12 amino acids long. With 2 bases removed from V and 5 bases from J, the gap between germline ends came to 9 bases.

This clonotype has ten or more counts. V gene TRBV19 combines with J gene TRBJ2-1; possible D gene TRBD2, 5 bases. Germline V lookup: CDR1 LNHDA, CDR2 SQIVND (reference sequence). Trimming shortened V by 3 bases and J by 5 bases, and 11 bases separated the two germline ends. This CDR3 has 14 amino acids. CDR3 region: CASSIRAANNEQFF. In nucleotides, the CDR3 is TGTGCCAGTAGTATTAGAGCGGCCAACAATGAGCAGTTCTTC.

This clonotype was seen repeatedly, ten times or more. This chain connects TRBV7-6 to TRBJ2-2; D may be TRBD2 (5 bases). CDR3 size: 15 residues. V lost 6 bases, J lost 4 bases, and 15 bases lay in between. From germline, CDR1 is SGHVS and CDR2 FNYEAQ. The CDR3 DNA sequence: TGTGCCAGCAGTTCCCGGACTGGAATCACCGGGGAGCTGTTTTTT. This gives the protein CASSSRTGITGELFF.

This clonotype was counted at least ten times. This sequence joins TRBV7-2 and TRBJ2-7, with a possible D match to TRBD1 (6 bases). The CDR3 consists of 17 residues. Germline V gene sequence: CDR1 SGHTA, CDR2 FQGNSA. V was trimmed by 3 bases and J by 2 bases, leaving 20 bases between them. The CDR3 spells CASSLTGRGQRAYEQYF. The CDR3 nucleotides are TGTGCCAGCAGCTTGACCGGCCGAGGACAGAGAGCCTACGAGCAGTACTTC.